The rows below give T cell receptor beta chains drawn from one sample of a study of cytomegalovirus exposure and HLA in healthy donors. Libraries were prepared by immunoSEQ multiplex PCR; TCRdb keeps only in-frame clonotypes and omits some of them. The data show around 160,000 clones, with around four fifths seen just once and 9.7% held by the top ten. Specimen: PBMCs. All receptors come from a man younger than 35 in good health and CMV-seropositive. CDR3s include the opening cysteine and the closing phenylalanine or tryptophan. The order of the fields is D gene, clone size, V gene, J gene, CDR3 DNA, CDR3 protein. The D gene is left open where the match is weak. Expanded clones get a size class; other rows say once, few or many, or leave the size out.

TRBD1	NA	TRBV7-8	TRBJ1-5	TGTGCCAGCAGCTGGGGGGACAGTGACAATCAGCCCCAGCATTTT	CASSWGDSDNQPQHF
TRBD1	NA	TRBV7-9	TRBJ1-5	TGTGCCAGCAGCAGAAGTGGACAGGGGGCGAGACAGCCCCAGCATTTT	CASSRSGQGARQPQHF
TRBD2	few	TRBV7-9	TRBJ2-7	TGTGCCAGCAGCTTGGGACTAGCGGGAGGTCTCGAGCAGTACTTC	CASSLGLAGGLEQYF
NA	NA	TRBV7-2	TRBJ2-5	TGTGCCAGCAGCTTTGGTCAGGGTGGGACCCAGTACTTC	CASSFGQGGTQYF
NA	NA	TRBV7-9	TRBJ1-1	TGTGCCAGCAGGTCCGGAGTGGGCACTGAAGCTTTCTTT	CASRSGVGTEAFF
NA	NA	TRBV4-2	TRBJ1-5	TGTGCCAGCAGCCAAACGGGGAAAGGAGAGCAGCCCCAGCATTTT	CASSQTGKGEQPQHF
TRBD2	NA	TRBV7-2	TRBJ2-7	TGTGCCAGCAGCCAGGGACTAGCGGGAGTGTACGAGCAGTACTTC	CASSQGLAGVYEQYF
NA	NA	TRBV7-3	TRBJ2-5	TGTGCCAGCAGCTTACCAGGGCAAGAGACCCAGTACTTC	CASSLPGQETQYF
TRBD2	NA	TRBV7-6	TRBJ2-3	TGTGCCAGCAGCCAGGGACTAGGTTACACAGATACGCAGTATTTT	CASSQGLGYTDTQYF
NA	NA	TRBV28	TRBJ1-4	TGTGCCAGCAGTAGGGCCTCGGGGAGGGCTAATGAAAAACTGTTTTTT	CASSRASGRANEKLFF
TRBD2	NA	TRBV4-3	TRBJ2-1	TGCGCCAGCAGCCACCACCTAGCGGGAGTCTACAATGAGCAGTTCTTC	CASSHHLAGVYNEQFF
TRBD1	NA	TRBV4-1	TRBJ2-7	TGCGCCAGCAGCCCCTCACCGGGACAGGGCTACGAGCAGTACTTC	CASSPSPGQGYEQYF
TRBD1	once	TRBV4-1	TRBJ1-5	TGCGCCAGCAGCCAAGGACAGGGGAGCAATCAGCCCCAGCATTTT	CASSQGQGSNQPQHF
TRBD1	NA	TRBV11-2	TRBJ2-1	TGTGCCAGCTGCTCTTGGGACAGGGGACACAATGAGCAGTTCTTC	CASCSWDRGHNEQFF
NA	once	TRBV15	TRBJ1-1	TGTGCCACCAGCAGAGATGTAACTGAAGCTTTCTTT	CATSRDVTEAFF
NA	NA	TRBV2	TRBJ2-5	TGTGCCAGCAATGGGGGGTTAAGCGAGACCCAGTACTTC	CASNGGLSETQYF
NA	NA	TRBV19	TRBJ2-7	TGTGCCAGTTCTCGGGGTCAGGGGGCGGGAGCGTACGAGCAGTACTTC	CASSRGQGAGAYEQYF
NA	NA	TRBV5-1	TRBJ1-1	TGCGCCAGCAGCTTGGACGTTCAGGGGGAAGCTTTCTTT	CASSLDVQGEAFF
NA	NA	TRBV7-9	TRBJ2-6	TGTGCCAGCAGCTTTTCGGGGAACTCTGGGGCCAACGTCCTGACTTTC	CASSFSGNSGANVLTF
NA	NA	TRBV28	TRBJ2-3	TGTGCCAGCAGCTCCCCCCTAGGTCCTTCAGATACGCAGTATTTT	CASSSPLGPSDTQYF
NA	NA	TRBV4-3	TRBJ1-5	TGCGCCAGCAGCCAAGAATTAGCAGGGGTGGTCCAGCCCCAGCATTTT	CASSQELAGVVQPQHF
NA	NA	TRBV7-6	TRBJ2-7	TGTGCCAGCAGCTCCTATCTCAGCGGATCGTACGAGCAGTACTTC	CASSSYLSGSYEQYF
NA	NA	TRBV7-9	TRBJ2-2	TGTGCCAGCAGCCCAGTCGGGGAGCTGTTTTTT	CASSPVGELFF
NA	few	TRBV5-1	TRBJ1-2	TGCGCCAGCAGCTTATCAGGAAACGATGGCTACACCTTC	CASSLSGNDGYTF
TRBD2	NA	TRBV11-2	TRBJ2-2	TGTGCCAGCAGCTTCCGACTAGCGGGAGGGGTTTGGGAGCTGTTTTTT	CASSFRLAGGVWELFF
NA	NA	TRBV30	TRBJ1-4	TGTGCCTGGAGTAGTGCAGGGTATAATGAAAAACTGTTTTTT	CAWSSAGYNEKLFF
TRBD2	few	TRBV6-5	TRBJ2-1	TGTGCCAGCAAACACGGGAGGTGGGGCAATGAGCAGTTCTTC	CASKHGRWGNEQFF
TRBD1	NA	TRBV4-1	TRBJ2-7	TGCGCCAGCAGCCGTATAAACGCCCCGGGACAGAGCTACGAGCAGTACTTC	CASSRINAPGQSYEQYF
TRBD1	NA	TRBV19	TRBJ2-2	TGTGCCAGTAGTATTGGACAGGGAGGGGAGCTGTTTTTT	CASSIGQGGELFF
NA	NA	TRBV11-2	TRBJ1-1	TGTGCCAGCAGCTTAGGGGGAGAAACCGAAGCTTTCTTT	CASSLGGETEAFF
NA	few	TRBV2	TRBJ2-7	TGTGCCAGCAGAGACCCACTTGGAAAAGGCGGCCAACCCGAGCAGTACTTC	CASRDPLGKGGQPEQYF
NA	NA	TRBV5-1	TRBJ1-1	TGCGCCAGCAGCCTACAGAAACCCAACACTGAAGCTTTCTTT	CASSLQKPNTEAFF
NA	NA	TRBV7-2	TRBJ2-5	TGTGCCAGCAGCTTATACCCTCGGAGGGAACAAGAGACCCAGTACTTC	CASSLYPRREQETQYF
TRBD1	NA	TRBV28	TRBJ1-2	TGTGCCAGCAGTTGGGGGACAGGGGGTGGCTACACCTTC	CASSWGTGGGYTF
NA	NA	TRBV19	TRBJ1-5	TGTGCCAGTAGTATTAACTCCCAAGGGGGTCAGCCCCAGCATTTT	CASSINSQGGQPQHF
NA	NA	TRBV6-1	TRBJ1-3	TGTGCCAGCAGCCATACACCCTCTGGAAACACCATATATTTT	CASSHTPSGNTIYF
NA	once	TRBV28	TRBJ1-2	TGTGCCAGCAGTTCCCCCCAGGGCGGCGAGGCTAACTATGGCTACACCTTC	CASSSPQGGEANYGYTF
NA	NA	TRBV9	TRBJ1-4	TGTGCCAGCAGCGGAAGCGGTGAAAAACTGTTTTTT	CASSGSGEKLFF
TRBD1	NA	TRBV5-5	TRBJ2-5	TGTGCCAGCAGCTGGACAGGGGGCGATGAGACCCAGTACTTC	CASSWTGGDETQYF
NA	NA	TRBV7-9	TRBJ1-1	TGTGCCAGCAGCTCACCAGTGACTGCTATGAACACTGAAGCTTTCTTT	CASSSPVTAMNTEAFF
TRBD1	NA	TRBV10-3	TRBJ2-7	TGTGCCGCTGGACAGGAACGATACTACGAGCAGTACTTC	CAAGQERYYEQYF
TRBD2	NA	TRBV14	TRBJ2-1	TGTGCCAGCAGCCGGTTGGGAGGGAATGAGCAGTTCTTC	CASSRLGGNEQFF
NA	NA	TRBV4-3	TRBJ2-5	TGCGCCAGCAGCCAAGATACAGATACGGAGACCCAGTACTTC	CASSQDTDTETQYF
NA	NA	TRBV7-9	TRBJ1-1	TGTGCCAGCAGTCCAGGTATGAACACTGAAGCTTTCTTT	CASSPGMNTEAFF
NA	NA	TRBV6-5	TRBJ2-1	TGTGCCAGCAGTGCCCAGGGGCTCATCTGGAATGAGCAGTTCTTC	CASSAQGLIWNEQFF
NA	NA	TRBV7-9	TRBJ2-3	TGTGCCTGTCTCGAGTGGGAGTACACAGATACGCAGTATTTT	CACLEWEYTDTQYF
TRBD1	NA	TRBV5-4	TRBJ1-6	TGTGCCAGCAGCGATAGCCGGGACAGGGGCTATAATTCACCCCTCCACTTT	CASSDSRDRGYNSPLHF
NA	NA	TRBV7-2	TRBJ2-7	TGTGCCAGCAGCTTAGCCCGGGACTCCCAGCACTTC	CASSLARDSQHF
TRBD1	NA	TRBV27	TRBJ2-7	TGTGCCAGCAGTACAGGGGTTCGCTACGAGCAGTACTTC	CASSTGVRYEQYF
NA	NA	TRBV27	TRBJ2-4	TGTGCCAGCAGTTTACCAGGTGGAAACATTCAGTACTTC	CASSLPGGNIQYF
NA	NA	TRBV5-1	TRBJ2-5	TGCGCCAGCAGGGCTGGACAGTACGAGACCCAGTACTTC	CASRAGQYETQYF
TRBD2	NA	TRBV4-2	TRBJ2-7	TGTGCCAGCAGCCCTCGGGAGGGTCCCTACGAGCAGTACTTC	CASSPREGPYEQYF
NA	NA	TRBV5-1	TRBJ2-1	TGCGCCAGCAGCACATACAATGAGCAGTTCTTC	CASSTYNEQFF
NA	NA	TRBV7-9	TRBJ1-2	TGTGCCAGCAGCTTAGGGTCAGGGGCAAGCAGCTATGGCTACACCTTC	CASSLGSGASSYGYTF
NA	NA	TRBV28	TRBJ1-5	TGTGCCAGCAGTTTATCCGGTCAGCCCCAGCATTTT	CASSLSGQPQHF
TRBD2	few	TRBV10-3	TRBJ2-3	TGTGCCATCAGTGGCGGGGGGGTCATTGATACGCAGTATTTT	CAISGGGVIDTQYF
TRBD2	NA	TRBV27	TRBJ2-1	TGTGCCAGCAGTCCGCGACTAGCGGGAGGGTTGCGTGAGCAGTTCTTC	CASSPRLAGGLREQFF
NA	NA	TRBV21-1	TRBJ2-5	TGTGCCAGCAGTATAGGGGGGGTCGGATCCCTGTACCAAGAGACCCAGTACTTC	CASSIGGVGSLYQETQYF